This TCR beta chain was sequenced for a study of blood T cell repertoires in COVID-19. Per the authors' pipeline: How many nucleated cells were present was estimated from reference gene primer amplification. Only in-frame clones appear in the TCRdb table, and some are missing; sequencing was by immunoSEQ multiplex PCR. That table gives V, J and clone size, and the DNA gave D and trimming. The sample includes 150,000 to 200,000 clones, roughly 82% seen only once; the top ten take 4.5% to 6.5%. Source material: PBMCs or T cells enriched from blood (not recorded which). The receptor comes from a woman aged 55 to 70 with acute COVID-19.

In nucleotides, the CDR3 is TGTGCCAGCAGTTACTCGGCCAGGAAATACGATTTCTATAGCAATCAGCCCCAGCATTTT. Its translation is CASSYSARKYDFYSNQPQHF. The rearrangement uses TRBV6-2 or TRBV6-3 and TRBJ1-5; D unclear. CDR1 and CDR2 from the germline V gene are MNHEY and SVGEGT. This CDR3 has 20 amino acids. Deletions cut 0 bases from V and 0 bases from J, with 21 bases between.